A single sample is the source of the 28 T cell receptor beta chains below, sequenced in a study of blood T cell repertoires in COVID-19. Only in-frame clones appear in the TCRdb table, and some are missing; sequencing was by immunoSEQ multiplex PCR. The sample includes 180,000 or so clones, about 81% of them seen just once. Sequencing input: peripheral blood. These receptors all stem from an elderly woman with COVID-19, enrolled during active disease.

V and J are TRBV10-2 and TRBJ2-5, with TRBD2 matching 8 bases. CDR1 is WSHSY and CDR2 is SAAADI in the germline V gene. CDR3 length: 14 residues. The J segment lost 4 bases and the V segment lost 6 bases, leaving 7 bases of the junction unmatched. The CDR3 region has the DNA TGCGCCAGCAGCGCCGGGACTAGGAGAGAGACCCAGTACTTC. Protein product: CASSAGTRRETQYF.

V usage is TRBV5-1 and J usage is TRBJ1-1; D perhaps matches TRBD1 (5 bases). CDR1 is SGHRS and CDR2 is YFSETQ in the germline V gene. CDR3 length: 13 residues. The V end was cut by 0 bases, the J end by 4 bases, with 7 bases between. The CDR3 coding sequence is TGCGCCAGCAGCTTGGACAGGCCCACTGAAGCTTTCTTT. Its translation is CASSLDRPTEAFF.

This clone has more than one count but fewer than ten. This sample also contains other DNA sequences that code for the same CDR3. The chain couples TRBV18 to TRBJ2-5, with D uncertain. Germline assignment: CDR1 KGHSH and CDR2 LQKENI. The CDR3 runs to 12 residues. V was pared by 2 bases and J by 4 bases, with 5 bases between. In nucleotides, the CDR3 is TGTGCCAGCTCACCAGCAGGAGAGACCCAGTACTTC. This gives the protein CASSPAGETQYF.

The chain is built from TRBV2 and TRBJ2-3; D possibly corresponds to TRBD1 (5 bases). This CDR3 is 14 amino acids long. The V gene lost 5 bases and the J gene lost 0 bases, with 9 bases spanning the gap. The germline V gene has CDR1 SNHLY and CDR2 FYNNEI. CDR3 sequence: CASSRQLSTDTQYF. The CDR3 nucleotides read TGTGCCAGCAGTCGACAGCTTAGCACAGATACGCAGTATTTT.

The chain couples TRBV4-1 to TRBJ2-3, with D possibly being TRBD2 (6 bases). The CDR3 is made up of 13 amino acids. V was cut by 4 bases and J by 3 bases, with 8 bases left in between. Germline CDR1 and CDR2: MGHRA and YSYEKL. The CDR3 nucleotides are TGCGCCAGCAGCCCGGAGGGGACAGATACGCAGTATTTT. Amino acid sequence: CASSPEGTDTQYF.

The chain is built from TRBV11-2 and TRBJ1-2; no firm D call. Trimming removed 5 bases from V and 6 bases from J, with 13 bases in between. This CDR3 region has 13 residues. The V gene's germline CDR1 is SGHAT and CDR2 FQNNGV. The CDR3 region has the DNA TGTGCCAGCAGCAACACGGAGGGCGATGGCTACACCTTC. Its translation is CASSNTEGDGYTF.

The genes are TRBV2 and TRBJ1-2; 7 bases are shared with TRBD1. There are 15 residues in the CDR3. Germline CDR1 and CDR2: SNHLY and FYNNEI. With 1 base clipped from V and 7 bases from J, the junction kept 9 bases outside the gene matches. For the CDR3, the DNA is TGTGCCAGCAGTGAAGTTGCAGGGGGAAAAGGTGGCTACACCTTC. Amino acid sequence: CASSEVAGGKGGYTF.

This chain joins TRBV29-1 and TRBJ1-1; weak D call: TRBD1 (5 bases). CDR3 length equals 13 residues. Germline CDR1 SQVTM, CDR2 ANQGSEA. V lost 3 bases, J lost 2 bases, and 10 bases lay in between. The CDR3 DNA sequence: TGCAGCGTTGAGGGGGAGGGTAACACTGAAGCTTTCTTT. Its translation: CSVEGEGNTEAFF.

CDR3 bases: TGTGCCACCAGTCAAGGGACAGGAACTAATGAAAAACTGTTTTTT. This gives the protein CATSQGTGTNEKLFF. The V gene is TRBV24-1, the J gene TRBJ1-4; 8 bases are a match to TRBD1. Trimming removed 6 bases from V and 1 base from J; junction bases left unmatched: 3. Germline CDR1 reads KGHDR; CDR2 reads SFDVKD. The CDR3 covers 15 residues.

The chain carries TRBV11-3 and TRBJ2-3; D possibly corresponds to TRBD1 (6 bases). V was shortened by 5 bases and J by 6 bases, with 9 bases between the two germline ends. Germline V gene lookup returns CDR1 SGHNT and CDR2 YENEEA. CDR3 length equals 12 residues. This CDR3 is CASSPDRDTQYF. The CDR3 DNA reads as TGTGCCAGCAGCCCCGACAGGGATACGCAGTATTTT.

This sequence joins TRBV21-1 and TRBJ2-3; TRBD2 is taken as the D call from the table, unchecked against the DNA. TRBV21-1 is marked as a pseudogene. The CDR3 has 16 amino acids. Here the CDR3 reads CASSKAGSGSTDTQYF. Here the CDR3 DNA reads TGTGCCAGCAGCAAAGCGGGTAGCGGTAGCACAGATACGCAGTATTTT.

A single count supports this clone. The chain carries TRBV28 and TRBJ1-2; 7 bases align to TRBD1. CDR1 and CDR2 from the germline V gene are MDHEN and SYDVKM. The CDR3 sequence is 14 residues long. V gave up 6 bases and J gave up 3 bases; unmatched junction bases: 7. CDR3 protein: CASSETGQYYGYTF. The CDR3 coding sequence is TGTGCCAGCAGCGAAACGGGACAGTACTATGGCTACACCTTC.

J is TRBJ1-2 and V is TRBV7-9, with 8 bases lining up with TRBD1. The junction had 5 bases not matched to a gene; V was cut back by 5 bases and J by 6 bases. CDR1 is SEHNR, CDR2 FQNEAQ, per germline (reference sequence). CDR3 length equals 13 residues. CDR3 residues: CASSRGQGHGYTF. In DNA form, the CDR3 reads TGTGCCAGCAGCCGAGGACAGGGTCATGGCTACACCTTC.

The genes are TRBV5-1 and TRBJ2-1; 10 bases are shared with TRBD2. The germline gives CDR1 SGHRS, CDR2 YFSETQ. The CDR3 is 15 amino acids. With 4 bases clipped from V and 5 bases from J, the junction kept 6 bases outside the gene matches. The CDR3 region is CASSTGLADDNEQFF. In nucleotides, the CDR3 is TGCGCCAGCAGCACCGGACTAGCGGATGACAATGAGCAGTTCTTC. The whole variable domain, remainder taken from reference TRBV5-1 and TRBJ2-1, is KAGVTQTPRYLIKTRGQQVTLSCSPISGHRSVSWYQQTPGQGLQFLFEYFSETQRNKGNFPGRFSGRQFSNSRSEMNVSTLELGDSALYLCASSTGLADDNEQFFGPGTRLTVL.

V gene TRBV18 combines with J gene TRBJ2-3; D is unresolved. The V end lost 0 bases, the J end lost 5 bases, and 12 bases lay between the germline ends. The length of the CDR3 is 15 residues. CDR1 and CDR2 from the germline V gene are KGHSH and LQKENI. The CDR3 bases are TGTGCCAGCTCACCACCGGGCCAAGTAGGAGATACGCAGTATTTT. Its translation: CASSPPGQVGDTQYF. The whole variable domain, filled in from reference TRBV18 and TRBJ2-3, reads NAGVMQNPRHLVRRRGQEARLRCSPMKGHSHVYWYRQLPEEGLKFMVYLQKENIIDESGMPKERFSAEFPKEGPSILRIQQVVRGDSAAYFCASSPPGQVGDTQYFGPGTRLTVL.

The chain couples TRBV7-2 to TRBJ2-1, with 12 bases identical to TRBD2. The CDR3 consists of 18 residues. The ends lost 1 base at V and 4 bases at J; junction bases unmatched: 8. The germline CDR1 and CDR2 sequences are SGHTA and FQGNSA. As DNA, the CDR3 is TGTGCCAGCAGCTTAGTGGTCGGACTAGCGGGAAAATACAATGAGCAGTTCTTC. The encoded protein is CASSLVVGLAGKYNEQFF.

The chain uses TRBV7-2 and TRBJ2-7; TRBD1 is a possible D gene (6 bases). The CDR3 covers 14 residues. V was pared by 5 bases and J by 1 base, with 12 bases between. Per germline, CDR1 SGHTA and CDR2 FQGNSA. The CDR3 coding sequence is TGTGCCAGCAGCCCATTCGACAGGTCCTACGAGCAGTACTTC. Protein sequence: CASSPFDRSYEQYF.

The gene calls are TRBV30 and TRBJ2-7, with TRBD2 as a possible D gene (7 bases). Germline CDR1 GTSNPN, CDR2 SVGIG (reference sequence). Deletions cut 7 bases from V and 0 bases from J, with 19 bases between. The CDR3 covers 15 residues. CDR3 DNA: TGTGCCTCAAAGGCGGCGGGGGCTTACTCCTACGAGCAGTACTTC. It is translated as CASKAAGAYSYEQYF.

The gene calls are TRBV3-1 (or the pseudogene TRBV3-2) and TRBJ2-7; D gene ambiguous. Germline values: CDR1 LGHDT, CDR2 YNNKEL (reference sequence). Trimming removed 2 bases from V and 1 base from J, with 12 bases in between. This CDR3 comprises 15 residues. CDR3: CASSQYSTASYEQYF. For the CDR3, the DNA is TGTGCCAGCAGCCAATACAGTACAGCTTCCTACGAGCAGTACTTC.

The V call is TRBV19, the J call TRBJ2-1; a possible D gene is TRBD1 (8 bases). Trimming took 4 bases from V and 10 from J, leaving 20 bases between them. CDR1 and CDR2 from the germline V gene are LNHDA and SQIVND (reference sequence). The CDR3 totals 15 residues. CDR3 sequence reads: CASSKGQGELAEQFF. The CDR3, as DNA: TGTGCCAGTAGTAAAGGACAGGGCGAACTAGCGGAGCAGTTCTTC.

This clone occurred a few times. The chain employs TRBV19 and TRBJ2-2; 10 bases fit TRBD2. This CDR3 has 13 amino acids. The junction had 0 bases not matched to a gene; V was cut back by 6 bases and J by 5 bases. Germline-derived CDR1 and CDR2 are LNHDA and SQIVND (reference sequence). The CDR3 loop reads CASRLAGTGELFF. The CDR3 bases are TGTGCCAGTAGACTAGCGGGGACCGGGGAGCTGTTTTTT.

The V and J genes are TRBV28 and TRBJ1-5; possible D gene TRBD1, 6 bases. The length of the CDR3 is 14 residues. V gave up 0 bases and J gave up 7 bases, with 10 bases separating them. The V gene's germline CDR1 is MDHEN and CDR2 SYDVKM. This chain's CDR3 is CASSLWTGGQPQHF. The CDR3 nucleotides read TGTGCCAGCAGTTTATGGACAGGTGGACAGCCCCAGCATTTT.

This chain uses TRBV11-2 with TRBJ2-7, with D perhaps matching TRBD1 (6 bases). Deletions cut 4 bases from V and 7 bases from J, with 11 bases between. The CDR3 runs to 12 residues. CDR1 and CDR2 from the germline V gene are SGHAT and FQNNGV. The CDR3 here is CASSSYRAEQYF. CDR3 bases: TGTGCCAGCAGCTCGTACAGGGCGGAGCAGTACTTC.

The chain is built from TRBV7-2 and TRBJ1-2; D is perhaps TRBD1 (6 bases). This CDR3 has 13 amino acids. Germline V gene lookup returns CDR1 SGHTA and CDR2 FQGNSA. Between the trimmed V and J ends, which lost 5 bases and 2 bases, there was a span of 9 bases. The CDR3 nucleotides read TGTGCCAGCAGCCGGGACACCAACTATGGCTACACCTTC. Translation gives CASSRDTNYGYTF.

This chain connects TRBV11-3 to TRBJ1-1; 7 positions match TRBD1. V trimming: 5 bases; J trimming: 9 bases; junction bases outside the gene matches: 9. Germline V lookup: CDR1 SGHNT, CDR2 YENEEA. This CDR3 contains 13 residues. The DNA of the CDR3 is TGTGCCAGCAGCACCCAGACAGGGATTAAAGCTTTCTTT. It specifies CASSTQTGIKAFF.

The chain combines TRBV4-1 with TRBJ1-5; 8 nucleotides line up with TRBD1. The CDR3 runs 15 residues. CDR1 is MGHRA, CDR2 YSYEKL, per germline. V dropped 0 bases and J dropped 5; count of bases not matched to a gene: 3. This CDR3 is CASSQDGRGHQPQHF. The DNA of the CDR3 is TGCGCCAGCAGCCAAGACGGCAGGGGGCATCAGCCCCAGCATTTT.

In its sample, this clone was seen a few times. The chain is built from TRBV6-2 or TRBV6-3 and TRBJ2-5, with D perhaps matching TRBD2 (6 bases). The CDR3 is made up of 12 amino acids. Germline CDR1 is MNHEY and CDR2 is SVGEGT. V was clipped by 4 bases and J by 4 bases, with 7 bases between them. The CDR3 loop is CASSLLAETQYF. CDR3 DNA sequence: TGTGCCAGCAGTTTACTAGCAGAGACCCAGTACTTC.

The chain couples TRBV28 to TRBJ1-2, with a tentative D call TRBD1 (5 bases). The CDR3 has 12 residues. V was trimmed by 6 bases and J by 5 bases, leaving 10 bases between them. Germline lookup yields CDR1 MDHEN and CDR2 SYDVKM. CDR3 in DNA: TGTGCCAGCAGCCGGGGGAATTATGGCTACACCTTC. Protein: CASSRGNYGYTF.